The 9 T cell receptor beta chains below were found in one sample sequenced in a study of blood T cells in healthy people across ages. Through a sample-barcoded 5' primer and a J-beta primer mix, a second PCR was run for about 6 to 11 cycles. One entry per CDR3 protein, called by TCRdb with MiXCR from the 5' RACE reads. The table includes 910,000 or so distinct CDR3 sequences, roughly 50% detected once. Sample: blood. The receptor source for this set is a woman in her sixties or seventies in good health.

The chain is built from TRBV7-7 and TRBJ2-6; D unresolved. This CDR3 is 14 amino acids long. From germline, CDR1 is SSHAT and CDR2 FNYEAQ (reference sequence). V lost 4 bases and J 4 bases, leaving 8 bases between the germline ends. The CDR3 here is CASSSESGANVLTF. The CDR3 nucleotides are TGTGCCAGCAGCTCTGAGTCCGGGGCCAACGTCCTGACTTTC.

The chain combines TRBV3-1 with TRBJ2-1; the D is unclear. CDR1 LGHDT and CDR2 YNNKEL come from the germline V gene (reference sequence). The CDR3 length is 15 residues. Trimming shortened V by 2 bases and J by 5 bases, and 13 bases separated the two germline ends. This chain's CDR3 is CASSQWGRKDNEQFF. The CDR3 DNA reads as TGTGCCAGCAGCCAATGGGGTAGAAAGGACAATGAGCAGTTCTTC.

The rearrangement uses TRBV7-9 and TRBJ2-7, with a weak D call TRBD2 (5 bases). V lost 6 bases to trimming and J lost 3 bases, with 12 bases between them. Germline CDR1 SEHNR, CDR2 FQNEAQ (reference sequence). The length of the CDR3 is 13 residues. The CDR3 spells CASRKDGDYEQYF. CDR3 coding DNA: TGTGCCAGCAGAAAGGACGGGGACTACGAGCAGTACTTC.

This chain uses TRBV12-3 or TRBV12-4 with TRBJ2-1; D not certain. V was shortened by 5 bases and J by 0 bases, with 8 bases between the two germline ends. CDR3 length equals 14 residues. The CDR3 coding sequence is TGTGCCAGCAGTATCGGTAGCTCCTACAATGAGCAGTTCTTC. Residues: CASSIGSSYNEQFF.

The rearrangement joins TRBV27 to TRBJ2-7; 7 nucleotides align to TRBD1. This CDR3 has 15 residues. CDR1 and CDR2 from the germline V gene are MNHEY and SMNVEV (reference sequence). Germline trimming cut 3 bases from V and 2 bases from J; bases unmatched to any gene: 7. The CDR3 sequence: CASSLFLTGPYEQYF. The CDR3 nucleotides read TGTGCCAGCAGTTTGTTCCTGACAGGGCCCTACGAGCAGTACTTC.

The rearrangement joins TRBV11-1 to TRBJ2-1; 7 bases are a match to TRBD2. V lost 5 bases and J lost 4; bases outside the gene matches: 20. The CDR3 sequence is 19 residues long. Per the germline V gene, CDR1 is SGHAT and CDR2 is FQDESV (reference sequence). The CDR3 spells CASSLTAGELLRGYNEQFF. The DNA for the CDR3 is TGTGCCAGCAGCCTCACGGCGGGGGAGTTGCTCCGGGGGTACAATGAGCAGTTCTTC. The whole variable domain, filled in from reference TRBV11-1 and TRBJ2-1, reads EAEVAQSPRYKITEKSQAVAFWCDPISGHATLYWYRQILGQGPELLVQFQDESVVDDSQLPKDRFSAERLKGVDSTLKIQPAELGDSAMYLCASSLTAGELLRGYNEQFFGPGTRLTVL.

The gene calls are TRBV28 and TRBJ2-1; D may be TRBD2 (7 bases). Germline V gene lookup returns CDR1 MDHEN and CDR2 SYDVKM. Trimming pared 9 bases from V and 4 bases from J, leaving 16 bases between. This CDR3 is built from 14 residues. CDR3 sequence: CASGTQRGYNEQFF. The CDR3 DNA reads as TGTGCCAGTGGGACACAGCGGGGTTACAATGAGCAGTTCTTC.

The V gene is TRBV12-3 or TRBV12-4, the J gene TRBJ2-7; the match to TRBD2 covers 13 bases. The CDR3 extends over 15 amino acids. The V segment lost 6 bases and the J segment 4 bases; nucleotides outside the gene matches: 6. The CDR3 bases are TGTGCCAGCAGAGGACTAGCGGGAGATCTATACGAGCAGTACTTC. Translating gives CASRGLAGDLYEQYF.

This chain links TRBV2 with TRBJ2-7; D is unclear. V lost 0 bases, J lost 1 base, and 4 bases lay in between. The germline V gene has CDR1 SNHLY and CDR2 FYNNEI. This CDR3 has 13 residues. The CDR3 nucleotides are TGTGCCAGCAGTGAAGCTAGGTCCTACGAGCAGTACTTC. Translation: CASSEARSYEQYF.